This T cell receptor beta chain was sequenced in a study of cytomegalovirus exposure and HLA in healthy donors. Primers: 60 Vbeta forward and 13 Jbeta reverse. Sequencing was performed with immunoSEQ multiplex PCR; in TCRdb, only in-frame clones are kept and a portion is missing. The table includes 150,000 to 200,000 clones, around 84% detected once. Findings and caveats of the study: Later analysis showed TCR association rates varying by HLA locus, highest for DRB1 and lowest for HLA-C.

With respect to this clone: Its target is not known.

The CDR3 spans 19 residues. Germline V gene data show CDR1 as SGHTA and CDR2 as FQGNSA. J lost 2 bases, V lost 2 bases, and 14 bases had no gene match. This sequence was found in a man younger than 30 in good health and CMV-seropositive. The V call is TRBV7-2, the J call TRBJ2-5; 10 nucleotides agree with TRBD2. The specimen sequenced was PBMCs. CDR3 amino acids: CASSLLLAGALSRQETQYF. CDR3 sequence (DNA): TGTGCCAGCAGCTTACTCCTAGCGGGGGCCTTGAGTCGACAAGAGACCCAGTACTTC. The full variable domain, with the rest looked up from reference TRBV7-2 and TRBJ2-5, is GAGVSQSPSNKVTEKGKDVELRCDPISGHTALYWYRQSLGQGLEFLIYFQGNSAPDKSGLPSDRFSAERTGGSVSTLTIQRTQQEDSAVYLCASSLLLAGALSRQETQYFGPGTRLLVL.